Listed here are 26 T cell receptor beta chains from one sample, sequenced in a study of cytomegalovirus exposure and HLA in healthy donors (TCRdb year 2017). The library relied on the immunoSEQ multiplex PCR assay. TCRdb's version of the immuneACCESS table is confined to in-frame rearrangements and falls short of the full clone set. An unresolved V gene accounts for under half of the shortfall where checked; the remainder is of unknown origin. This sample gives about 130,000 clones in total; approximately 94% of them show up just once. The ten largest account for roughly 1.3% of the sample. The sequencing sample was made of PBMCs. The receptors stem from a woman aged 18-30 years in good health and CMV-seronegative.

J is TRBJ2-3 and V is TRBV4-1, with 14 nucleotides matching TRBD2. The germline gives CDR1 MGHRA, CDR2 YSYEKL. The CDR3 runs to 18 residues. The ends lost 1 base at V and 1 base at J; junction bases unmatched: 4. For the CDR3, the DNA is TGCGCCAGCAGCCAAGGCGAGGGACTAGCGGGAGGCACAGATACGCAGTATTTT. The encoded protein is CASSQGEGLAGGTDTQYF.

V is TRBV10-2 and J is TRBJ2-7, with 11 bases fitting TRBD1. The CDR3 consists of 15 residues. J was trimmed by 6 bases and V by 6 bases; bases with no gene match: 10. Germline V gives CDR1 WSHSY, CDR2 SAAADI. In DNA, the CDR3 is TGCGCCAGCAGCTCCGGACAGGGGGCGTCTGGCGAGCAGTACTTC. Protein product: CASSSGQGASGEQYF.

The chain has TRBV4-1 and TRBJ1-4, with a tentative D call TRBD1 (5 bases). Germline-derived CDR1 and CDR2 are MGHRA and YSYEKL. CDR3 length equals 18 residues. Trimming left V 5 bases short and J 0 bases short, with 19 bases between. The CDR3, as DNA: TGCGCCAGCAGCGGGAGTGGAGGGGCCTCTCCAACTAATGAAAAACTGTTTTTT. Translated, it gives CASSGSGGASPTNEKLFF.

The V gene is TRBV10-3, the J gene TRBJ2-7, with a tentative D call TRBD2 (6 bases). Trimming pared 10 bases from V and 2 bases from J, leaving 18 bases between. Germline values: CDR1 ENHRY, CDR2 SYGVKD. The CDR3 loop spans 14 amino acids. The CDR3 sequence: CATYTEGPTYEQYF. For the CDR3, the DNA is TGTGCCACCTACACGGAGGGGCCTACCTACGAGCAGTACTTC.

The chain employs TRBV28 and TRBJ2-4; TRBD1 is a possible D gene (5 bases). Germline CDR1 and CDR2: MDHEN and SYDVKM. Trimming shortened V by 7 bases and J by 3 bases, and 10 bases separated the two germline ends. This CDR3 spans 13 amino acids. CDR3 sequence (DNA): TGTGCCAGCACTGACAGTTTCAAAAACATTCAGTACTTC. Its protein product is CASTDSFKNIQYF.

V is TRBV19 and J is TRBJ1-6, with D maybe TRBD1 (5 bases). This CDR3 is 14 amino acids long. V was shortened by 7 bases and J by 10 bases, with 17 bases between the two germline ends. Germline V gene lookup returns CDR1 LNHDA and CDR2 SQIVND (reference sequence). The CDR3 region has the DNA TGTGCCAGTACCCTTCAGGGAGGTCGCTCACCCCTCCACTTT. Translated, it gives CASTLQGGRSPLHF.

CDR3 region: CASSRLASPRPLYEQYF. The DNA for the CDR3 is TGCGCCAGCAGCCGCTTAGCTTCTCCCAGACCACTTTACGAGCAGTACTTC. V and J are TRBV4-1 and TRBJ2-7; no firm D call. V was cut by 4 bases and J by 4 bases, with 23 bases left in between. The CDR3 covers 17 residues. Germline CDR1 is MGHRA and CDR2 is YSYEKL.

This clone showed up just once. The chain carries TRBV9 and TRBJ2-2; 8 nucleotides agree with TRBD1. The ends lost 3 bases at V and 3 bases at J; junction bases unmatched: 7. The V gene's germline CDR1 is SGDLS and CDR2 YYNGEE. The CDR3 is 16 amino acids. For the CDR3, the DNA is TGTGCCAGCAGCGAGCGACAGGGGAGAGACACCGGGGAGCTGTTTTTT. Its translation: CASSERQGRDTGELFF.

The chain carries TRBV11-1 and TRBJ1-2; TRBD1 matches 7 bases. From germline, CDR1 is SGHAT and CDR2 FQDESV (reference sequence). V lost 8 bases and J lost 2; bases outside the gene matches: 5. CDR3 length: 13 amino acids. CDR3 protein: CASGGTENYGYTF. DNA of the CDR3: TGTGCCAGCGGGGGGACAGAGAACTATGGCTACACCTTC.

This rearrangement joins TRBV28 to TRBJ1-5; D is perhaps TRBD1 (6 bases). Germline lookup yields CDR1 MDHEN and CDR2 SYDVKM. The CDR3 extends over 21 amino acids. The V gene lost 3 bases and the J gene lost 2 bases, with 29 bases spanning the gap. CDR3 region: CASSFPPFSIKQGIRNQPQHF. The CDR3, as DNA: TGTGCCAGCAGTTTCCCCCCTTTTTCCATAAAGCAGGGGATACGCAATCAGCCCCAGCATTTT.

The gene calls are TRBV2 and TRBJ2-5; 11 nucleotides agree with TRBD2. V was pared by 4 bases and J by 5 bases, with 12 bases of the junction left unmatched. The CDR3 consists of 17 residues. Per the germline V gene, CDR1 is SNHLY and CDR2 is FYNNEI. CDR3 coding DNA: TGTGCCAGCAGTGGAGGGGGAGCTAGCGGGGGGTTCGAGACCCAGTACTTC. Protein sequence: CASSGGGASGGFETQYF.

The chain combines TRBV15 with TRBJ1-4; the D is unclear. The CDR3 covers 13 residues. Germline V CDR1 and CDR2: LNHNV, YYDKDF (reference sequence). Trimming removed 8 bases from V and 4 bases from J, with 11 bases in between. CDR3 nucleotides: TGTGCCACCTCCTTGGGAGGTAATGAAAAACTGTTTTTT. Translating it yields CATSLGGNEKLFF. The whole variable domain, remainder taken from reference TRBV15 and TRBJ1-4, is DAMVIQNPRYQVTQFGKPVTLSCSQTLNHNVMYWYQQKSSQAPKLLFHYYDKDFNNEADTPDNFQSRRPNTSFCFLDIRSPGLGDTAMYLCATSLGGNEKLFFGSGTQLSVL.

The chain has TRBV5-6 and TRBJ2-2, with a weak D call TRBD1 (7 bases). The CDR3 spans 16 residues. V lost 2 bases to trimming and J lost 4 bases, with 15 bases between them. The germline V gene has CDR1 SGHDT and CDR2 YYEEEE. In DNA, the CDR3 is TGTGCCAGCAGCTTTGGGGCAGGGGGGCTCACCGGGGAGCTGTTTTTT. Translating it yields CASSFGAGGLTGELFF.

The chain couples TRBV7-3 to TRBJ2-6; tentatively, D is TRBD1 (6 bases). Germline lookup yields CDR1 SGHTA and CDR2 FQGTGA. V was cut by 4 bases and J by 1 base, with 11 bases left in between. CDR3 size: 16 residues. The CDR3 DNA reads as TGTGCCAGCAGCTCGATCAGGGGTTCTGGGGCCAACGTCCTGACTTTC. It is translated as CASSSIRGSGANVLTF.

The V gene is TRBV13, the J gene TRBJ2-7; 9 positions match TRBD1. Germline loops: CDR1 PRHDT, CDR2 FYEKMQ (reference sequence). The junction had 9 bases not matched to a gene; V was cut back by 1 base and J by 8 bases. The CDR3 has 15 residues. As DNA, the CDR3 is TGTGCCAGCAGCTTAGAATTGGGACAGGGAGGACAGCAGTACTTC. Translation gives CASSLELGQGGQQYF.

The rearrangement joins TRBV6-6 to TRBJ2-1; 9 bases line up with TRBD2. Germline lookup yields CDR1 MNHNY and CDR2 SVGAGI (reference sequence). V was clipped by 2 bases and J by 2 bases; unmatched bases: 4. The CDR3 has 16 residues. CDR3 loop: CASSYAAGGPYNEQFF. The CDR3 bases are TGTGCCAGCAGTTACGCAGCGGGGGGTCCCTACAATGAGCAGTTCTTC.

The rearrangement uses TRBV5-4 and TRBJ1-2; D remains ambiguous. V was clipped by 4 bases and J by 3 bases, with 19 bases between them. Germline assignment: CDR1 SGHNT and CDR2 YYREEE (reference sequence). The CDR3 runs 16 residues. The CDR3 reads CASSPNAEDPYYGYTF. In DNA, the CDR3 is TGTGCCAGCAGCCCAAACGCGGAGGATCCCTACTATGGCTACACCTTC. The entire variable domain, with the rest obtained from reference TRBV5-4 and TRBJ1-2, is as follows: ETGVTQSPTHLIKTRGQQVTLRCSSQSGHNTVSWYQQALGQGPQFIFQYYREEENGRGNFPPRFSGLQFPNYSSELNVNALELDDSALYLCASSPNAEDPYYGYTFGSGTRLTVV.

The chain couples TRBV6-1 to TRBJ2-2; 8 positions agree with TRBD2. Germline CDR1 reads MNHNS; CDR2 reads SASEGT. V was clipped by 10 bases and J by 7 bases; unmatched bases: 11. The CDR3 is 14 residues long. The CDR3 coding sequence is TGTGCCACCCGCGGGGGGCGCGTCGTCGGGGAGCTGTTTTTT. It is translated as CATRGGRVVGELFF.

This rearrangement joins TRBV5-1 to TRBJ2-1; 15 nucleotides line up with TRBD2. Germline V gene lookup returns CDR1 SGHRS and CDR2 YFSETQ. V shed 3 bases, J shed 3 bases, and the junction held 10 bases outside the gene matches. This CDR3 region has 19 residues. The CDR3, as DNA: TGCGCCAGCAGCTCGTCCGGGACTAGCGGGGGGAGTAACTACAATGAGCAGTTCTTC. Translation: CASSSSGTSGGSNYNEQFF.

This rearrangement joins TRBV5-1 to TRBJ2-3, with no clear D. V shed 0 bases and J shed 1 base, with 9 bases lying between them. This CDR3 is 15 amino acids long. Per the germline V gene, CDR1 is SGHRS and CDR2 is YFSETQ. Here the CDR3 reads CASSLVGEGTDTQYF. The CDR3 nucleotides are TGCGCCAGCAGCTTGGTTGGAGAGGGCACAGATACGCAGTATTTT.

CDR3 in DNA: TGTGCCGGTTCGGGGGGGCCCATTACTGGAAACACCATATATTTT. It encodes CAGSGGPITGNTIYF. This rearrangement joins TRBV19 to TRBJ1-3; a possible D gene is TRBD1 (6 bases). Germline assignment: CDR1 LNHDA and CDR2 SQIVND (reference sequence). The CDR3 sequence is 15 residues long. Deletions cut 11 bases from V and 2 bases from J, with 19 bases between. The complete variable domain, with remaining parts taken from reference TRBV19 and TRBJ1-3, reads DGGITQSPKYLFRKEGQNVTLSCEQNLNHDAMYWYRQDPGQGLRLIYYSQIVNDFQKGDIAEGYSVSREKKESFPLTVTSAQKNPTAFYLCAGSGGPITGNTIYFGEGSWLTVV.

V and J are TRBV5-5 and TRBJ2-1; D gene ambiguous. The V gene's germline CDR1 is SGHKS and CDR2 YYEKEE (reference sequence). CDR3 size: 11 residues. Trimming took off 4 bases at V and 7 bases at J, with 6 bases between the two ends. For the CDR3, the DNA is TGTGCCAGCAGCCACAATAATGAGCAGTTCTTC. Translation gives CASSHNNEQFF.

V is TRBV9 and J is TRBJ2-3; weak D call: TRBD2 (6 bases). The CDR3 extends over 16 amino acids. The V and J ends lost 3 bases and 0 bases respectively, with 14 bases between them. Germline-derived CDR1 and CDR2 are SGDLS and YYNGEE. This CDR3 reads CASSGYGEASTDTQYF. The CDR3 DNA is TGTGCCAGCAGCGGGTACGGGGAGGCGAGCACAGATACGCAGTATTTT.

The CDR3 DNA reads TGTGCCAGCAGTTCAAGCGGGGCGAGGGGCGAGCAGTACTTC. This encodes CASSSSGARGEQYF. V usage is TRBV28 and J usage is TRBJ2-7; 7 bases map to TRBD2. The CDR3 has 14 residues. Germline V lookup: CDR1 MDHEN, CDR2 SYDVKM. V gave up 4 bases and J gave up 6 bases; unmatched junction bases: 9.

The CDR3 sequence: CASSPTTRGDYEQYF. The CDR3 DNA reads as TGTGCCAGCAGCCCCACGACCAGGGGCGACTACGAGCAGTACTTC. The chain combines TRBV27 with TRBJ2-7; the D gene is possibly TRBD1 (6 bases). This CDR3 contains 15 residues. Per the germline V gene, CDR1 is MNHEY and CDR2 is SMNVEV (reference sequence). V was cut by 6 bases and J by 3 bases, with 18 bases left in between.

This rearrangement joins TRBV28 to TRBJ2-5; TRBD1 aligns across 7 bases. V was clipped by 6 bases and J by 5 bases; unmatched bases: 18. CDR1 and CDR2 from the germline V gene are MDHEN and SYDVKM. This CDR3 spans 17 amino acids. For the CDR3, the DNA is TGTGCCAGCAGCAAAGCGAGTGTAGGGGGCGTTGGGGAGACCCAGTACTTC. This sequence encodes CASSKASVGGVGETQYF.